Reported below is one T cell receptor beta chain. Study processing details: It was from reference gene primer amplification that nucleated cell counts were estimated. Using immunoSEQ multiplex PCR, the repertoire was profiled, and TCRdb retains in-frame clones only, with some absent. V and J calls and clone size are copied from that table; D and trimming were computed from the DNA. The data show about 340,000 clones, 65% to 85% seen once. The sample comes from a study of blood T cell repertoires in COVID-19. As for the study in general: Spain, Italy and the United States supplied samples that represented acute and convalescent COVID-19. The analysed material was cDNA or gDNA that came from T cells, B-cell-depleted T cells, or PBMCs.

V gave up 2 bases and J gave up 0 bases, with 8 bases separating them. The CDR3 extends over 15 amino acids. Looked up from germline, CDR1 is LNHDA and CDR2 is SQIVND (reference sequence). Sequenced material: peripheral blood. This receptor was obtained from a man under 40 with active or convalescent COVID-19. The rearrangement uses TRBV19 and TRBJ1-3, with D possibly matching TRBD1 (5 bases). The DNA of the CDR3 is TGTGCCAGTAGTATATCGGGGGGCTCTGGAAACACCATATATTTT. It is translated as CASSISGGSGNTIYF.